This T cell receptor beta chain is drawn from a study of blood T cell repertoires in COVID-19. On the study more broadly: COVID-19 samples from acute and convalescent phases originated in the United States, Italy and Spain.

Original handling: The authors estimated nucleated cell counts from reference gene primer amplification. Sequenced by immunoSEQ multiplex PCR; TCRdb stores in-frame clones only, minus some. V and J calls and clone size are as listed in that table; D and trimming were resolved from the DNA. This sample has over 100,000 clones, with 82% found just once. The V and J ends lost 4 bases and 3 bases, in that order; junction bases with no gene match: 2. Per the germline V gene, CDR1 is SGHRS and CDR2 is YFSETQ. This CDR3 has 14 residues. This sequence originates from a man aged 70 or older with acute or convalescent COVID-19. This chain connects TRBV5-1 to TRBJ2-2; TRBD1 matches 8 bases. Sequencing was done on a sample of peripheral blood. CDR3 bases: TGCGCCAGCAGCATACAGGGGGACACCGGGGAGCTGTTTTTT. This encodes CASSIQGDTGELFF.